This T cell receptor (beta chain) was found in a study of regulatory T cells in long-lasting Graves disease. Study at large: The study counted Graves' disease as persistent given over 5 years of antithyroid drugs and positive TSH receptor antibodies.

As for time point: persistent/refractory GD, antithyroid drugs over 5 years with positive TRAb. PBMC-derived RNA was used for the TCR library. Note on this clonotype: Its antigen is not known.

CDR1 is SGHNT, CDR2 YYREEE, per germline (reference sequence). This CDR3 has 13 amino acids. Trimming took 4 bases from V and 7 from J; bases not matched to a gene: 4. Whole-study findings and limits: In persistent patients, shared public clonotypes (roughly 2,700) outnumbered those in new patients (around 1,000).

In building TCR beta libraries, iRepertoire HTBI primers were used together with Arm-PCR of CDR3 regions. TCRdb passed the multiplex PCR reads through MiXCR, listing each CDR3 protein once. The repertoire holds about 470,000 distinct CDR3 sequences, with roughly 20% as singletons. Specimen: peripheral blood mononuclear cells (PBMCs), collected when the disease was refractory, from a patient treated with antithyroid drugs. This clonotype originated in a female donor with Graves disease. The chain links TRBV5-4 to TRBJ1-2, with 10 bases fitting TRBD1. This chain's CDR3 is CASSVTGGLGYTF. Here the CDR3 DNA reads TGTGCCAGCAGCGTGACAGGGGGCCTTGGCTACACCTTC.